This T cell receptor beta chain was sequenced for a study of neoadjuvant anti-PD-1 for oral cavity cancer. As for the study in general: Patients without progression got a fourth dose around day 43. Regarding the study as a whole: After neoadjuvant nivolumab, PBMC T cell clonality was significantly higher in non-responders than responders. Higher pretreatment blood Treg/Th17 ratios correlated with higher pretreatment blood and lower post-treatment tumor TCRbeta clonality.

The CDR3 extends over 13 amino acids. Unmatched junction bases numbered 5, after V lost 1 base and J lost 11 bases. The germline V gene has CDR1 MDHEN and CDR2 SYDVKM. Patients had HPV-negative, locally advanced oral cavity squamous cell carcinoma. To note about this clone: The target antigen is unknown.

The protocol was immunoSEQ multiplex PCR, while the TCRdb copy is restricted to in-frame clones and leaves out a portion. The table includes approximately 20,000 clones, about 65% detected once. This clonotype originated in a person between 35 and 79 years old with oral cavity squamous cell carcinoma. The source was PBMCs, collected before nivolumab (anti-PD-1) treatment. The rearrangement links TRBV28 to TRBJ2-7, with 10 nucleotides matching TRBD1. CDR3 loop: CASSLLTGGREYF. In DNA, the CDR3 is TGTGCCAGCAGTTTATTGACAGGGGGCCGAGAGTACTTC.